This is a list of T cell receptor beta chains from one sample in a study of blood T cell repertoires in COVID-19. Produced via immunoSEQ multiplex PCR; TCRdb's table is partial and in-frame only. The table records 170,000 or so clones, 86% of them present only once. Sample: peripheral blood. The receptors shown here come from a man aged 45-65 years with active or convalescent COVID-19. Both conserved end residues are part of each CDR3. Fields, in order: clone size, D gene, J gene, V gene, CDR3 length, CDR3 DNA, CDR3 protein. D genes are given only for firm matches. Clone size is given for some rows only: seen once, a few or many times, or a class if the clone is expanded.

NA,NA,TRBJ2-6,TRBV4-2,15,TGTGCCAGCAGCCAGGCAGGGACTGGGGCCAACGTCCTGACTTTC,CASSQAGTGANVLTF
NA,TRBD1,TRBJ2-2,TRBV24-1,15,TGTGCCACCAGTGATTTGCCACAGGGGGCCGGGGAGCTGTTTTTT,CATSDLPQGAGELFF
NA,TRBD2,TRBJ2-7,TRBV5-1,16,TGCGCCAGCAGCTTGGCCGGGGGGTCGCACTCCTACGAGCAGTACTTC,CASSLAGGSHSYEQYF
NA,NA,TRBJ1-4,TRBV7-9,15,TGTGCCAGCAGCTTTGGGGCCGCGCTGCGGGAAAAACTGTTTTTT,CASSFGAALREKLFF
NA,TRBD1,TRBJ1-1,TRBV10-3,14,TGTGCCATCAGCAACAGGGGCCGGAACACTGAAGCTTTCTTT,CAISNRGRNTEAFF
NA,NA,TRBJ1-2,TRBV5-1,16,TGCGCCAGCAGACTCGACGACACCCTGAACGTCGTCGGCTACACCTTC,CASRLDDTLNVVGYTF
NA,NA,TRBJ2-2,TRBV16,16,TGTGCCAGCAGTCGACTCCAGGGAGGGGGCACCGGGGAGCTGTTTTTT,CASSRLQGGGTGELFF
NA,NA,TRBJ2-3,TRBV7-6,17,TGTGCCAGCAGCCCCCACGGGGCTAGCGACCCGACAGATACGCAGTATTTT,CASSPHGASDPTDTQYF
NA,NA,TRBJ1-1,TRBV3-1/TRBV3-2,13,TGTGCCAGCAGCCAGATTTTGGCAGGGAGGGCTTTCTTT,CASSQILAGRAFF
NA,NA,TRBJ2-7,TRBV20-1,10,TGCAGTGCCCCACTCCCCGAGCAGTACTTC,CSAPLPEQYF
NA,NA,TRBJ1-3,TRBV6-5,14,TGTGCCAGCAGTTATACACCACAAGGAAACACCATATATTTT,CASSYTPQGNTIYF
NA,NA,TRBJ2-2,TRBV19,11,TGTGCCAGTAGTGAGCGCGGGGAGCTGTTTTTT,CASSERGELFF
NA,NA,TRBJ2-5,TRBV18,13,TGTGCCAGCTCACCTCTCCGGGGAGAGACCCAGTACTTC,CASSPLRGETQYF
NA,TRBD2,TRBJ2-1,TRBV15,15,TGTGCCACCAGCAGAGGCCTACTAGCGGACAATGAGCAGTTCTTC,CATSRGLLADNEQFF
NA,TRBD1,TRBJ2-1,TRBV14,16,TGTGCCAGCAGCCAAACCGGGACAGGGTTGGTCAATGAGCAGTTCTTC,CASSQTGTGLVNEQFF
many,NA,TRBJ1-5,TRBV6-1,13,TGTGCCAGCAGTGAACGGGGGAATCAGCCCCAGCATTTT,CASSERGNQPQHF
few,TRBD1,TRBJ1-6,TRBV27,13,TGTGCCAGCAGTGCCGGGACAGGATCACCCCTCCACTTT,CASSAGTGSPLHF